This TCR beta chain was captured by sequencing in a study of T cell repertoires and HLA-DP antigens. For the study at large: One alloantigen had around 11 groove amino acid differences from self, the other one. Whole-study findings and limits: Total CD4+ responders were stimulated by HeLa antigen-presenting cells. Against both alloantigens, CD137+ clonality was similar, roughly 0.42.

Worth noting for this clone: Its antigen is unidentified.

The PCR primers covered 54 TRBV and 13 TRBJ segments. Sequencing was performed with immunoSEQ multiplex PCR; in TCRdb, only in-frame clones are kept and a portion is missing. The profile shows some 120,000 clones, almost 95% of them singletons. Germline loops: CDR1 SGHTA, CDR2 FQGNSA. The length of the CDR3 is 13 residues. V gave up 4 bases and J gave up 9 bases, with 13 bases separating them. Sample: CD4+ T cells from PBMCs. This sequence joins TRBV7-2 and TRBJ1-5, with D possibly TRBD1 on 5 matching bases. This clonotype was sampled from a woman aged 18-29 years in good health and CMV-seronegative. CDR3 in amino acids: CASSSRGIMPQHF. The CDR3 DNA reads TGTGCCAGCAGCTCAAGGGGTATTATGCCCCAGCATTTT.